The subject of this entry is one TCR beta chain. This CDR3 spans 13 amino acids. The sample is drawn from a study of blood T cell repertoires in COVID-19. The study counted Cohort 3 donors as recovered given two negative PCRs, clearance, or symptom resolution. Per the original methods: Estimation of nucleated cell counts relied on the amplification of reference gene primers. The protocol was immunoSEQ multiplex PCR, while the TCRdb copy is restricted to in-frame clones and leaves out a portion. From that table come the V and J calls and clone size; the DNA was used to work out D and trimming. In the table there are approximately 240,000 clones, approximately 90% of which are singletons.

Sequencing input: PBMCs or T cells enriched from blood (not recorded which). The receptor comes from a woman under 30 who had recovered from COVID-19. The V and J genes are TRBV21-1 and TRBJ1-3; TRBD1 is the table's D call and was not checked against the DNA. TRBV21-1 represents a pseudogene. As DNA, the CDR3 is TGTGCCAGCAGCAAGGGGACAGGCAACACCATATATTTT. Encoded protein: CASSKGTGNTIYF.